Included here is one T cell receptor (beta chain) sequence, with context. Study processing details: Quantification of nucleated cells was approximated via reference gene primer amplification. Generated by immunoSEQ multiplex PCR, the TCRdb table keeps only in-frame clones and is missing some. The V and J calls and clone size were taken over from that table, and D and trimming were inferred from the DNA. The data hold 130,000 to 150,000 clones, with 75% to 90% observed a single time. These data are taken from a study of blood T cell repertoires in COVID-19. Background on the study: Spain, Italy and the United States supplied samples that represented acute and convalescent COVID-19. PBMCs, B-cell-depleted T cells, or T cells were the source of the cDNA or gDNA that made up the material.

Losses at the gene ends were 5 bases for V and 9 bases for J; bases not matched to a gene: 12. This CDR3 comprises 15 residues. In germline, CDR1 is SGHAT, CDR2 FQNNGV. This rearrangement joins TRBV11-2 to TRBJ2-1; 8 nucleotides match TRBD2. The sample comprised peripheral blood. This receptor was obtained from a man in his sixties or seventies who had recovered from COVID-19. The CDR3 here is CASSPWTGGRIEQFF. The CDR3 DNA reads TGTGCCAGCAGCCCTTGGACGGGCGGGAGGATTGAGCAGTTCTTC.